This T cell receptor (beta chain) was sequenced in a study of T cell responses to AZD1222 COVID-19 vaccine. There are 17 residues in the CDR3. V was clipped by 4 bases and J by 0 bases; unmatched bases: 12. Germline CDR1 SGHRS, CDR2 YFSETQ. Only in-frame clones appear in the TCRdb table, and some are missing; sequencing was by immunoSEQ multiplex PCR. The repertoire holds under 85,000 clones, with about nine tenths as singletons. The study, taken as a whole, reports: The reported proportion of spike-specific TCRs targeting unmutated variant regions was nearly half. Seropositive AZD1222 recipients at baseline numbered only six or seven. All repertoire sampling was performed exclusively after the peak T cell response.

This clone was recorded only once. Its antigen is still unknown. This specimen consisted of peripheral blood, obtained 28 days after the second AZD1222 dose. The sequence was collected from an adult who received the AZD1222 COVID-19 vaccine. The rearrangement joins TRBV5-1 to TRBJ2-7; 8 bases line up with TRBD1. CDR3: CASSVALGQDLSYEQYF. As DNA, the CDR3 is TGCGCCAGCAGCGTAGCCCTGGGACAGGATCTCTCCTACGAGCAGTACTTC.